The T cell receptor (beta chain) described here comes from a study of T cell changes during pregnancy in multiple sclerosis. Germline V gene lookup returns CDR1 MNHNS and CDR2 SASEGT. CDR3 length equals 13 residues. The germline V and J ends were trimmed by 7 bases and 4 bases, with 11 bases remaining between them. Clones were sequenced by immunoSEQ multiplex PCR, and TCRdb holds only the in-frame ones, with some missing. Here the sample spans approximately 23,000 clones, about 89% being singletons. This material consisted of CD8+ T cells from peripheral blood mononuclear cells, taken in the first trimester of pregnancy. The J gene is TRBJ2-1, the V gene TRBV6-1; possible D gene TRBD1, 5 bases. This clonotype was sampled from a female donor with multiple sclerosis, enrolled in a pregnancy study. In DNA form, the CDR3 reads TGTGCCAGCAACCCCTCAGGGTACAATGAGCAGTTCTTC. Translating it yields CASNPSGYNEQFF.